One and the same sample provided the 29 T cell receptor beta chains below, sequenced in a study of response to subunit inactivated influenza vaccine. MiXCR was run by TCRdb on the RT-PCR reads, yielding one entry per CDR3 protein. This sample has 290,000 or so distinct CDR3 sequences, with approximately 23% found just once. Sequenced material: PBMCs from blood, taken less than 22 months after vaccination. These receptor sequences come from a man aged 50-75 years who received an inactivated influenza vaccine.

This clonotype showed up just a few times. The rearrangement joins TRBV5-6 to TRBJ1-1; possibly TRBD1 for D (6 bases). The CDR3 has 13 residues. The germline V and J ends were trimmed by 3 bases and 11 bases, with 17 bases remaining between them. Germline values: CDR1 SGHDT, CDR2 YYEEEE. This CDR3 reads CASSSRDRQRAFF. CDR3 sequence (DNA): TGTGCCAGCAGCTCGCGAGACAGGCAGAGGGCTTTCTTT.

The genes are TRBV5-1 and TRBJ2-4, with 7 bases matching TRBD1. V lost 0 bases, J lost 8 bases, and 5 bases stayed unmatched. Germline CDR1 and CDR2: SGHRS and YFSETQ. CDR3 size: 14 residues. The CDR3 is CASSLGQGLDIQYF. The CDR3 coding sequence is TGCGCCAGCAGCTTGGGACAGGGTTTGGACATTCAGTACTTC.

This chain links TRBV19 with TRBJ1-5, with TRBD1 identical over 8 bases. There are 15 residues in the CDR3. CDR1 and CDR2 (germline): LNHDA, SQIVND (reference sequence). With 6 bases clipped from V and 3 bases from J, the junction kept 7 bases outside the gene matches. The CDR3 bases are TGTGCCAGTAGGACGGGACAGGCGATCAATCAGCCCCAGCATTTT. Its protein product is CASRTGQAINQPQHF.

V gene TRBV28 combines with J gene TRBJ2-1; 8 bases match TRBD1. The CDR3 totals 16 residues. V was clipped by 4 bases and J by 9 bases; unmatched bases: 14. In germline, CDR1 is MDHEN, CDR2 SYDVKM. CDR3 residues: CASSSPPGGLTFEQFF. As DNA, the CDR3 is TGTGCCAGCAGTTCCCCCCCAGGGGGCCTTACGTTTGAGCAGTTCTTC.

This rearrangement joins TRBV28 to TRBJ2-7; TRBD2 matches 12 bases. V dropped 5 bases and J dropped 6; count of bases not matched to a gene: 5. The CDR3 loop spans 14 amino acids. CDR1 and CDR2 (germline): MDHEN, SYDVKM. This chain's CDR3 is CASSAPSGRAEQYF. CDR3 in DNA: TGTGCCAGCAGTGCACCTAGCGGGAGGGCCGAGCAGTACTTC.

This clonotype was seen only a few times. The rearrangement uses TRBV7-2 and TRBJ1-1, with D perhaps matching TRBD1 (6 bases). The CDR3 sequence is 14 residues long. Trimming took 5 bases from V and 5 from J, leaving 15 bases between them. Germline V gene lookup returns CDR1 SGHTA and CDR2 FQGNSA. The CDR3 DNA follows: TGTGCCAGCAGCCCGCAGGGGTTGGGGACTGAAGCTTTCTTT. The encoded protein is CASSPQGLGTEAFF.

This clonotype was seen ten or more times. The chain carries TRBV29-1 and TRBJ2-3, with TRBD2 matching 8 bases. Germline V gene lookup returns CDR1 SQVTM and CDR2 ANQGSEA. This CDR3 has 18 residues. The V segment lost 2 bases and the J segment 0 bases; nucleotides outside the gene matches: 13. This CDR3 is CSVEFLSATGGSTDTQYF. As DNA, the CDR3 is TGCAGCGTTGAATTCCTATCGGCAACGGGAGGGAGCACAGATACGCAGTATTTT.

A few counts support this clonotype. CDR3 region: CASSLGSKDGYTF. The CDR3, as DNA: TGCGCCAGCAGCTTGGGCAGTAAGGATGGCTACACCTTC. The rearrangement uses TRBV5-1 and TRBJ1-2, with unresolved D. V was pared by 0 bases and J by 6 bases, with 9 bases between. The CDR3 is 13 amino acids. Germline V gene lookup returns CDR1 SGHRS and CDR2 YFSETQ.

The chain joins TRBV28 to TRBJ2-7, with D perhaps matching TRBD1 (6 bases). The germline V and J ends were trimmed by 5 bases and 0 bases, with 11 bases remaining between them. This CDR3 is built from 14 residues. Germline CDR1 MDHEN, CDR2 SYDVKM. CDR3 sequence reads: CASSAGTPSYEQYF. As DNA, the CDR3 is TGTGCCAGCAGTGCCGGGACACCCTCCTACGAGCAGTACTTC. The entire variable domain, with the rest obtained from reference TRBV28 and TRBJ2-7, is as follows: DVKVTQSSRYLVKRTGEKVFLECVQDMDHENMFWYRQDPGLGLRLIYFSYDVKMKEKGDIPEGYSVSREKKERFSLILESASTNQTSMYLCASSAGTPSYEQYFGPGTRLTVT.

The rearrangement links TRBV9 to TRBJ1-3, with a tentative D call TRBD1 (5 bases). Germline CDR1 SGDLS, CDR2 YYNGEE. V lost 5 bases and J lost 0, with 12 bases in between. There are 15 residues in the CDR3. CDR3 protein: CASSAGHNSGNTIYF. CDR3 DNA: TGTGCCAGCAGTGCTGGACATAACTCTGGAAACACCATATATTTT.

The rearrangement links TRBV7-9 to TRBJ2-7; D is perhaps TRBD2 (5 bases). The V end lost 3 bases, the J end lost 7 bases, and 13 bases lay between the germline ends. The CDR3 consists of 13 residues. CDR1 is SEHNR and CDR2 is FQNEAQ in the germline V gene (reference sequence). DNA of the CDR3: TGTGCCAGCAGCTTCGAGACTACGGGGGAGCAGTACTTC. Translated, it gives CASSFETTGEQYF.

Notes on this clonotype: A single base separates this from a much larger clone, so it may be a read error. J is TRBJ1-5 and V is TRBV5-5, with unresolved D. The CDR3 is 14 residues long. Germline assignment: CDR1 SGHKS and CDR2 YYEKEE (reference sequence). This chain's CDR3 is CASSLAMVNQTQHF. CDR3 sequence (DNA): TGTGCCAGCAGCTTGGCTATGGTGAATCAGACCCAGCATTTT.

The chain uses TRBV27 and TRBJ1-5, with D possibly TRBD1 on 6 matching bases. Germline values: CDR1 MNHEY, CDR2 SMNVEV (reference sequence). V lost 6 bases, J lost 0 bases, and 9 bases lay in between. The CDR3 spans 14 residues. The CDR3 here is CASRRTVSNQPQHF. CDR3 bases: TGTGCCAGCAGAAGGACAGTTAGCAATCAGCCCCAGCATTTT.

This clonotype has at least ten counts. The CDR3 nucleotides read TGTGCCAGCAGCCAAGATTTGACAGGGAATAATTCACCCCTCCACTTT. This codes for CASSQDLTGNNSPLHF. V usage is TRBV3-1 and J usage is TRBJ1-6; 7 positions agree with TRBD1. Germline V lookup: CDR1 LGHDT, CDR2 YNNKEL (reference sequence). This CDR3 is built from 16 residues. The J segment lost 5 bases and the V segment lost 0 bases, leaving 4 bases of the junction unmatched.

This clonotype was counted only a few times. Germline and junction disagree at one end, which may indicate a read error. This chain connects TRBV12-3 or TRBV12-4 to TRBJ1-1; D is undetermined. The CDR3 is made up of 14 amino acids. The CDR3 is CASSLKALGSRRGF. The CDR3 DNA reads TGTGCCAGCAGTTTAAAGGCCCTGGGGTCGCGACGCGGCTTT.

The gene calls are TRBV5-5 and TRBJ1-5; 9 nucleotides agree with TRBD1. V gave up 2 bases and J gave up 4 bases; unmatched junction bases: 7. The germline CDR1 and CDR2 sequences are SGHKS and YYEKEE (reference sequence). The CDR3 contains 16 residues. CDR3 protein: CASSFSGTGTNQPQHF. The CDR3 DNA reads as TGTGCCAGCAGCTTTTCCGGGACAGGGACAAATCAGCCCCAGCATTTT.

This chain uses TRBV11-2 with TRBJ2-3; no clear D gene. Trimming cost V 2 bases and J 2 bases, with 14 bases left between them. CDR3 size: 16 residues. Germline CDR1 SGHAT, CDR2 FQNNGV. CDR3 DNA sequence: TGTGCCAGCAGCTTATCTTTCGCGACCTTCACAGATACGCAGTATTTT. Amino acid sequence: CASSLSFATFTDTQYF.

This clonotype was found a few times. This chain joins TRBV28 and TRBJ1-6; 7 nucleotides line up with TRBD1. Trimming at V came to 6 bases and at J to 6 bases, leaving 5 bases not matched to a gene. Germline V gene data show CDR1 as MDHEN and CDR2 as SYDVKM. The CDR3 is 14 residues long. The CDR3 DNA reads as TGTGCCAGCAGCCGAGGGACAGCTAATTCACCCCTCCACTTT. Protein sequence: CASSRGTANSPLHF.

Only a few counts were recorded for this clonotype. The CDR3 protein is CASSQEGDTGELFF. The CDR3 nucleotides are TGCGCCAGCAGCCAAGAAGGGGACACCGGGGAGCTGTTTTTT. The genes are TRBV4-3 and TRBJ2-2, with D possibly matching TRBD1 (5 bases). Trimming took 0 bases from V and 3 from J, leaving 5 bases between them. This CDR3 is built from 14 residues. Germline assignment: CDR1 LGHNA and CDR2 YSLEER.

This clonotype was observed at least ten times. The chain couples TRBV5-1 to TRBJ1-4, with D possibly being TRBD1 (6 bases). The CDR3 has 16 amino acids. Germline V lookup: CDR1 SGHRS, CDR2 YFSETQ. V was pared by 3 bases and J by 0 bases, with 12 bases between. Written as DNA, the CDR3 is TGCGCCAGCAGCTCTCAGGGGCGTACAACTAATGAAAAACTGTTTTTT. Encoded protein: CASSSQGRTTNEKLFF.

The chain joins TRBV3-1 to TRBJ2-7, with D unresolved. V was pared by 1 base and J by 5 bases, with 6 bases between. Looked up from germline, CDR1 is LGHDT and CDR2 is YNNKEL (reference sequence). The CDR3 consists of 12 residues. CDR3 nucleotide sequence: TGTGCCAGCAGCCAAGTAGTCCACGAGCAGTACTTC. It specifies CASSQVVHEQYF.

The chain carries TRBV6-1 and TRBJ2-7; no clear D gene. V was clipped by 5 bases and J by 0 bases, with 8 bases between them. The CDR3 is 13 residues long. Germline V gene lookup returns CDR1 MNHNS and CDR2 SASEGT. CDR3 DNA sequence: TGTGCCAGCAGTACGCCCCGCTCCTACGAGCAGTACTTC. Amino acid sequence: CASSTPRSYEQYF.

The chain couples TRBV7-2 to TRBJ2-5, with D possibly being TRBD2 (5 bases). The germline CDR1 and CDR2 sequences are SGHTA and FQGNSA. This CDR3 region has 14 residues. V dropped 5 bases and J dropped 4 bases, with 14 bases sitting between them. CDR3 sequence reads: CASSRGPGGETQYF. The CDR3 DNA is TGTGCCAGCAGCCGCGGGCCGGGTGGAGAGACCCAGTACTTC.

This chain's CDR3 is CASSNPGTSEEELFF. DNA for the CDR3: TGTGCCAGCAGTAATCCCGGGACTAGCGAAGAGGAGCTGTTTTTT. V usage is TRBV12-3 or TRBV12-4 and J usage is TRBJ2-2; TRBD2 aligns across 10 bases. J was trimmed by 10 bases and V by 5 bases; bases with no gene match: 10. This CDR3 is built from 15 residues.

This clonotype was seen a few times. The chain combines TRBV6-5 with TRBJ2-1; the match to TRBD2 covers 7 bases. J gave up 3 bases and V 0 bases, and 8 bases lay outside the gene matches. The CDR3 totals 17 residues. Per germline, CDR1 MNHEY and CDR2 SVGAGI. In DNA, the CDR3 is TGTGCCAGCAGTTACTCTGGACTGGCGGGGGTCTACAATGAGCAGTTCTTC. It specifies CASSYSGLAGVYNEQFF.

This clonotype was found a few times. The chain links TRBV11-1 to TRBJ2-5, with D perhaps TRBD1 or TRBD2 (6 bases each). This CDR3 is 18 amino acids long. Germline loops: CDR1 SGHAT, CDR2 FQDESV (reference sequence). The ends were cut back, 2 bases at V and 1 base at J, with 20 bases in the middle. This CDR3 reads CASSLTGGGFTRQETQYF. The CDR3 bases are TGTGCCAGCAGCTTAACTGGAGGGGGATTCACGCGCCAAGAGACCCAGTACTTC.

In this sample, this clonotype turned up many times. V gene TRBV6-1 combines with J gene TRBJ1-2, with 7 bases aligning to TRBD1. Unmatched junction bases numbered 9, after V lost 6 bases and J lost 2 bases. This CDR3 spans 15 amino acids. Germline V lookup: CDR1 MNHNS, CDR2 SASEGT. The CDR3 protein is CASSPPTGRNYGYTF. CDR3 sequence (DNA): TGTGCCAGCAGCCCCCCGACAGGGAGGAACTATGGCTACACCTTC.

The V call is TRBV28, the J call TRBJ2-5; TRBD2 agrees at 9 bases. J lost 4 bases, V lost 2 bases, and 2 bases had no gene match. The CDR3 extends over 14 amino acids. The germline V gene encodes CDR1 MDHEN and CDR2 SYDVKM. CDR3 residues: CASSLGTSLETQYF. The CDR3, as DNA: TGTGCCAGCAGTTTAGGGACTAGCTTAGAGACCCAGTACTTC.

DNA of the CDR3: TGCAGTGCTCTGACAGGAGAGAACACTGAAGCTTTCTTT. This gives the protein CSALTGENTEAFF. This sequence joins TRBV20-1 and TRBJ1-1, with a possible D match to TRBD1 (6 bases). The length of the CDR3 is 13 residues. Germline V gives CDR1 DFQATT, CDR2 SNEGSKA (reference sequence). V was cut by 5 bases and J by 1 base, with 11 bases left in between.